The entry below gives a single T cell receptor beta chain sequence along with its context. TCRdb keeps only in-frame clones here, not all; method: immunoSEQ multiplex PCR. The sample has about 460,000 clones, roughly three quarters seen once. The V and J ends lost 1 base and 7 bases, in that order; junction bases with no gene match: 5. Per germline, CDR1 SGHTA and CDR2 FQGNSA. This CDR3 has 16 amino acids. The donors were all Caucasian adults (living in Nashville, Tennessee). These data originate in a study of shared clonotypes between healthy human individuals. The sequencing input was PBMCs. This receptor was taken from a middle-aged woman in good health. Some clones in this sample may be carry-over from other donors' samples. The rearrangement links TRBV7-2 to TRBJ2-5, with 14 bases aligning to TRBD2. CDR3 sequence (DNA): TGTGCCAGCAGCTTAGGGGGACTAGCGGGAGAAGGGACCCAGTACTTC. Protein product: CASSLGGLAGEGTQYF.